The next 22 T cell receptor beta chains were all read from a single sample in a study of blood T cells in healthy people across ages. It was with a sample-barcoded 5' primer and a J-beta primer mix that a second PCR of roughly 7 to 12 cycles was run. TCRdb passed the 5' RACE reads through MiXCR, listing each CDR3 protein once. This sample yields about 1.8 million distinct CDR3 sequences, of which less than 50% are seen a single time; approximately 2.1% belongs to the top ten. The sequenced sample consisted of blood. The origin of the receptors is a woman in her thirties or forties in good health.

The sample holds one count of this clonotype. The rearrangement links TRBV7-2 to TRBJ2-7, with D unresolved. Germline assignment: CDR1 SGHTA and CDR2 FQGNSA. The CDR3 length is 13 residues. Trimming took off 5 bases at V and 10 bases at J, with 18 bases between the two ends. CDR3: CASSQAPENSQYF. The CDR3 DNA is TGTGCCAGCAGCCAGGCCCCCGAAAACAGTCAGTACTTC.

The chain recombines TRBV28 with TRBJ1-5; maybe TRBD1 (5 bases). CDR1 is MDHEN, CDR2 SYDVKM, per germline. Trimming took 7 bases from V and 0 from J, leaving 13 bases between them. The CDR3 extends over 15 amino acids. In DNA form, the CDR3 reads TGTGCCAGCACCGAGACAGCTTATAGCAATCAGCCCCAGCATTTT. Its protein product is CASTETAYSNQPQHF.

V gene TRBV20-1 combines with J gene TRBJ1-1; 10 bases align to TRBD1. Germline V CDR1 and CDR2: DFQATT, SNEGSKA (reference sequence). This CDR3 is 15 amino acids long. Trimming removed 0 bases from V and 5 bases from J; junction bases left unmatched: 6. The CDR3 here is CSARDWDRGGTEAFF. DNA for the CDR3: TGCAGTGCTAGAGATTGGGACAGGGGAGGAACTGAAGCTTTCTTT.

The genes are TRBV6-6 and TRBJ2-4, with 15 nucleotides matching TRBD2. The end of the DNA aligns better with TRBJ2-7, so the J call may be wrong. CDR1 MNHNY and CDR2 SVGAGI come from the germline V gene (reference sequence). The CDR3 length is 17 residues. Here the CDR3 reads CASSTTGTSGGIYEQYF. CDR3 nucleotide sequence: TGTGCCAGCAGTACCACCGGGACTAGCGGGGGGATCTACGAGCAGTACTTC.

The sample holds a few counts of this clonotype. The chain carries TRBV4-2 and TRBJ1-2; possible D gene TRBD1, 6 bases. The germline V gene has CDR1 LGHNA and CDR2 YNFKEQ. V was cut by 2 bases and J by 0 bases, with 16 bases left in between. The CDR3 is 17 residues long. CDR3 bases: TGTGCCAGCAGCCAATTCCTAGGACAGCTAGCTAACTATGGCTACACCTTC. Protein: CASSQFLGQLANYGYTF.

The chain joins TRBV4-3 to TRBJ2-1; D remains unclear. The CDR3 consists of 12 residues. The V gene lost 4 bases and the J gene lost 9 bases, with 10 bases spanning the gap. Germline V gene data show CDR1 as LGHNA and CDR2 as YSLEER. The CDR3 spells CASSLKAGEQFF. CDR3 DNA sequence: TGCGCCAGCAGCCTTAAAGCTGGTGAGCAGTTCTTC.

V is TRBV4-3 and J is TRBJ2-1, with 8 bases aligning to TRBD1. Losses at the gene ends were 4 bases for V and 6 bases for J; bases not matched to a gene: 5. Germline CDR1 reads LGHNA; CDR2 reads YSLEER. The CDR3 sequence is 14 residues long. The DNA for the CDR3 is TGCGCCAGCAGCCGGCTTGGACAGGGCAATGAGCAGTTCTTC. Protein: CASSRLGQGNEQFF.

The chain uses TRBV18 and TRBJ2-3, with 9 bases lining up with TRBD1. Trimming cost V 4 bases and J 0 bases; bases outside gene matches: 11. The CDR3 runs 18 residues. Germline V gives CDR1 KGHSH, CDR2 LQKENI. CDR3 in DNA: TGTGCCAGCTCACAACGGGACAGGGTAATTCGAAGCACAGATACGCAGTATTTT. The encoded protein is CASSQRDRVIRSTDTQYF.

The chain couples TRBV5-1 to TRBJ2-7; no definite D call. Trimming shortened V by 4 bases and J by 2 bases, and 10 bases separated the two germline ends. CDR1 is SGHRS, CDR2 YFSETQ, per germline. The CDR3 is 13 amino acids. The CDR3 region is CASSDGEPYEQYF. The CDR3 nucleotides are TGCGCCAGCAGCGACGGCGAACCCTACGAGCAGTACTTC.

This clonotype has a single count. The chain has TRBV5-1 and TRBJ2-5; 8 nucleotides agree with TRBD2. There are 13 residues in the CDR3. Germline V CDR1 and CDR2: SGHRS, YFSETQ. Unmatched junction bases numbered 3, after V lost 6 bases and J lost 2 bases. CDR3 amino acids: CASIASGQETQYF. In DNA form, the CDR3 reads TGCGCCAGCATCGCTAGCGGGCAAGAGACCCAGTACTTC.

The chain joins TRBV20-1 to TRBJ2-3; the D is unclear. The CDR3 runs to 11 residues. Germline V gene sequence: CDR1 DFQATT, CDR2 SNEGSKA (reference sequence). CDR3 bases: TGCAGCCCCTCGAACAGCCTAAATTTGTATTTT. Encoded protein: CSPSNSLNLYF.

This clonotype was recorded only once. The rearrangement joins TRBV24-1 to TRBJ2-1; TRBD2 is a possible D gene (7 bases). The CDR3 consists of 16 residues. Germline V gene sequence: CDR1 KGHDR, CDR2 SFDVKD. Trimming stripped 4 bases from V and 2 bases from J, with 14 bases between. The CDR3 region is CATSEPLGGPYNEQFF. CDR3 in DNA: TGTGCCACCAGTGAACCACTGGGGGGGCCCTACAATGAGCAGTTCTTC.

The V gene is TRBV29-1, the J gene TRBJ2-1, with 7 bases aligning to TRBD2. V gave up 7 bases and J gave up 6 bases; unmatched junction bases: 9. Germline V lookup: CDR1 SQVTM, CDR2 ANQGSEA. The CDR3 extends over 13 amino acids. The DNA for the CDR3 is TGCAGCGAGACAAGGGAGGGGTTCAATGAGCAGTTCTTC. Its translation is CSETREGFNEQFF.

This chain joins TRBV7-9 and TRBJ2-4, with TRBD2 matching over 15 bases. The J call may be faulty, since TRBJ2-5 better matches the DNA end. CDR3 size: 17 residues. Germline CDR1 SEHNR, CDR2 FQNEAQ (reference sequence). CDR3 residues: CASSLGTSGGTKETQYF. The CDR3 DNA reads TGTGCCAGCAGCTTGGGGACTAGCGGGGGGACAAAAGAGACCCAGTACTTC.

CDR3 DNA sequence: TGTGCCAGCAGCTTAGGAGGAGGGACAGTTCAACAGTATTTT. The encoded protein is CASSLGGGTVQQYF. The rearrangement links TRBV7-9 to TRBJ2-3, with TRBD1 as a possible D gene (7 bases). The CDR3 loop spans 14 amino acids. V was trimmed by 1 base and J by 12 bases, leaving 17 bases between them. Germline lookup yields CDR1 SEHNR and CDR2 FQNEAQ (reference sequence).

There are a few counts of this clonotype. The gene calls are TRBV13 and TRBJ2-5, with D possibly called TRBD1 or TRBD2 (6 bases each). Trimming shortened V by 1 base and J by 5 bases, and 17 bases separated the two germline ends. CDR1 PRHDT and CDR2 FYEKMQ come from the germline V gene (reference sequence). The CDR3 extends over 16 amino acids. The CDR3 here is CASSLVDGGQTETQYF. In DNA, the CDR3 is TGTGCCAGCAGCTTAGTAGACGGGGGCCAAACGGAGACCCAGTACTTC.

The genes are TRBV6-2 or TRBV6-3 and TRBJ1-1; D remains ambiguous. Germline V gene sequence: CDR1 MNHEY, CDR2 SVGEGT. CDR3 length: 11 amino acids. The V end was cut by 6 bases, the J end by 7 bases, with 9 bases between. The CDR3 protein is CASRSLGEAFF. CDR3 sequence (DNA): TGTGCCAGCAGGTCTCTGGGTGAAGCTTTCTTT.

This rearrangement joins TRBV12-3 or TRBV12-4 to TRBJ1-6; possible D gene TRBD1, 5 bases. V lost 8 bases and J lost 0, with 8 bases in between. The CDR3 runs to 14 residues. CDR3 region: CASGASSYNSPLHF. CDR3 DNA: TGTGCCAGCGGGGCGAGCTCCTATAATTCACCCCTCCACTTT.

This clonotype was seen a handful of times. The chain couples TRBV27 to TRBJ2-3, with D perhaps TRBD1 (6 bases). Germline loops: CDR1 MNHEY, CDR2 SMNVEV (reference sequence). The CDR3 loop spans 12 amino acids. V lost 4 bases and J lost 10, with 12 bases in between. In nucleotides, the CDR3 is TGTGCCAGCAGTTCCACAGGGTATCCGCAGTATTTT. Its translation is CASSSTGYPQYF.

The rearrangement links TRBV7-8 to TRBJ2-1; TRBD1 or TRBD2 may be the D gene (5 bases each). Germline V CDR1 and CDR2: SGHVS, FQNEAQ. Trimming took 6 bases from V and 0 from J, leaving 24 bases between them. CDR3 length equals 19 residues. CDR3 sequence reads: CASSPVLPRDEYSYNEQFF. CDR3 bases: TGTGCCAGCAGTCCAGTTCTTCCGAGGGACGAATACTCCTACAATGAGCAGTTCTTC.

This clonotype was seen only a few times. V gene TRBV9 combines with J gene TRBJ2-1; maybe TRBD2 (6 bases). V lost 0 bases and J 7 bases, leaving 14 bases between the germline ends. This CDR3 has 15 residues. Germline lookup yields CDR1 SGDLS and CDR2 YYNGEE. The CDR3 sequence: CASSVDGYRGNEQFF. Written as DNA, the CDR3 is TGTGCCAGCAGCGTAGACGGATATCGGGGGAATGAGCAGTTCTTC.

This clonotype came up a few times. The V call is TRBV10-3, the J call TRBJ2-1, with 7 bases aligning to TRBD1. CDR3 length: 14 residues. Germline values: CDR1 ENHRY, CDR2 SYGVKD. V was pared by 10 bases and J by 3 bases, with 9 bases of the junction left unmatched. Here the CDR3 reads CATNSGQFYNEQFF. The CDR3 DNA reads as TGTGCCACCAACTCGGGACAGTTCTACAATGAGCAGTTCTTC.